One sample yielded the 2 T cell receptor beta chains listed below, sequenced in a study of response to subunit inactivated influenza vaccine. TCRdb called the RT-PCR reads again in MiXCR, with one record for every CDR3 protein. In the table there are 530,000 or so distinct CDR3 sequences, about 12% of which are singletons. Sequencing used PBMCs from blood, obtained on the day of vaccination. All receptors come from a man aged 50 to 59 who received an inactivated influenza vaccine.

The V gene is TRBV5-6, the J gene TRBJ1-1; 10 nucleotides align to TRBD1. In germline, CDR1 is SGHDT, CDR2 YYEEEE. This CDR3 spans 16 amino acids. The V gene end was trimmed by 6 bases and the J gene end by 1 base; junction bases not matched to a gene: 9. The CDR3 loop reads CASNPTGGVRNTEAFF. The CDR3 region has the DNA TGTGCCAGCAACCCGACAGGGGGCGTGCGGAACACTGAAGCTTTCTTT.

V is TRBV20-1 and J is TRBJ2-7; maybe TRBD2 (6 bases). Trimming pared 0 bases from V and 4 bases from J, leaving 13 bases between. The germline V gene encodes CDR1 DFQATT and CDR2 SNEGSKA (reference sequence). The CDR3 spans 14 residues. The CDR3 DNA sequence: TGCAGTGCTAGAGATAGGAGGGGTGGGTACGAGCAGTACTTC. Its protein is CSARDRRGGYEQYF.